The 26 T cell receptor beta chains reported below all come from one sample, sequenced in a study of blood T cell repertoires in COVID-19. The data were produced by immunoSEQ multiplex PCR, yet TCRdb's version contains in-frame clones alone and is incomplete. This table has over 150,000 clones, roughly 90% appearing once. Sequencing input: peripheral blood. These receptors originate from a man aged 50-60 years with acute or convalescent COVID-19.

V and J are TRBV27 and TRBJ1-1; 7 bases are shared with TRBD1. The CDR3 sequence is 14 residues long. Germline V gene data show CDR1 as MNHEY and CDR2 as SMNVEV (reference sequence). The J segment lost 7 bases and the V segment lost 1 base, leaving 6 bases of the junction unmatched. CDR3 in DNA: TGTGCCAGCAGTTTATTAGAGGGGGCGGTTGAAGCTTTCTTT. Its protein is CASSLLEGAVEAFF.

This chain connects TRBV5-1 to TRBJ2-3; D gene unclear. V was trimmed by 4 bases and J by 6 bases, leaving 9 bases between them. Looked up from germline, CDR1 is SGHRS and CDR2 is YFSETQ. CDR3 size: 12 residues. CDR3 in amino acids: CASSLTYDTQYF. The DNA of the CDR3 is TGCGCCAGCAGCCTTACATACGATACGCAGTATTTT.

The chain couples TRBV19 to TRBJ2-5; maybe TRBD1 (5 bases). CDR3 length: 14 amino acids. V dropped 3 bases and J dropped 4 bases, with 12 bases sitting between them. Germline CDR1 LNHDA, CDR2 SQIVND (reference sequence). Here the CDR3 DNA reads TGTGCCAGTAGTATCGGTAAAAGGGGAGAGACCCAGTACTTC. It yields the protein CASSIGKRGETQYF. The full variable domain, its missing parts supplied by reference TRBV19 and TRBJ2-5, is DGGITQSPKYLFRKEGQNVTLSCEQNLNHDAMYWYRQDPGQGLRLIYYSQIVNDFQKGDIAEGYSVSREKKESFPLTVTSAQKNPTAFYLCASSIGKRGETQYFGPGTRLLVL.

This clone was seen just once. The CDR3 region has the DNA TGTGCCAGCAGCACAGACAGGGCATCTGGAAACACCATATATTTT. Translated, it gives CASSTDRASGNTIYF. J is TRBJ1-3 and V is TRBV9, with 7 bases identical to TRBD1. Germline CDR1 SGDLS, CDR2 YYNGEE. The CDR3 has 15 amino acids. V lost 4 bases and J lost 1; bases outside the gene matches: 5.

This clone has just a few counts. The chain recombines TRBV2 with TRBJ1-5; perhaps TRBD1 as D (5 bases). This CDR3 has 13 amino acids. Trimming took 5 bases from V and 7 from J, leaving 12 bases between them. Germline CDR1 and CDR2: SNHLY and FYNNEI. The CDR3, as DNA: TGTGCCAGCAGTCCCCCAGGGTACCAGCCCCAGCATTTT. It is translated as CASSPPGYQPQHF. The variable domain in full, with the rest retrieved from reference TRBV2 and TRBJ1-5, is EPEVTQTPSHQVTQMGQEVILRCVPISNHLYFYWYRQILGQKVEFLVSFYNNEISEKSEIFDDQFSVERPDGSNFTLKIRSTKLEDSAMYFCASSPPGYQPQHFGDGTRLSIL.

This chain connects TRBV30 to TRBJ2-1; D uncertain. V gave up 3 bases and J gave up 10 bases, with 16 bases separating them. CDR1 is GTSNPN and CDR2 is SVGIG in the germline V gene (reference sequence). This CDR3 contains 13 residues. CDR3 nucleotide sequence: TGTGCCTGGAGATCAAGCCCGCAAGTGGAGCAGTTCTTC. This gives the protein CAWRSSPQVEQFF.

The chain links TRBV10-2 to TRBJ1-5; D perhaps matches TRBD1 (5 bases). The germline V gene has CDR1 WSHSY and CDR2 SAAADI. CDR3 length: 18 residues. Trimming left V 0 bases short and J 3 bases short, with 18 bases between. The CDR3: CASSESGQGVGNNQPQHF. The DNA for the CDR3 is TGCGCCAGCAGTGAGTCGGGTCAGGGCGTTGGAAACAATCAGCCCCAGCATTTT.

The V call is TRBV6-4, the J call TRBJ1-1; D is undetermined. Germline V gives CDR1 MRHNA, CDR2 SNTAGT. The CDR3 covers 14 residues. The V end lost 5 bases, the J end lost 1 base, and 11 bases lay between the germline ends. Written as DNA, the CDR3 is TGTGCCAGCAGTCAAGTGGCTGGGAACACTGAAGCTTTCTTT. Translating gives CASSQVAGNTEAFF.

The gene calls are TRBV5-1 and TRBJ2-1, with TRBD2 matching over 12 bases. Germline V lookup: CDR1 SGHRS, CDR2 YFSETQ. Losses at the gene ends were 2 bases for V and 9 bases for J; bases not matched to a gene: 6. The CDR3 has 15 residues. The CDR3 bases are TGCGCCAGCAGCTTCGGACTAGCGGGAACGGGTGAGCAGTTCTTC. It codes for CASSFGLAGTGEQFF.

The gene calls are TRBV5-4 and TRBJ2-1, with 7 bases identical to TRBD2. The CDR3 has 14 amino acids. CDR1 is SGHNT and CDR2 is YYREEE in the germline V gene (reference sequence). V lost 0 bases and J lost 8; bases outside the gene matches: 5. CDR3 DNA: TGTGCCAGCAGCTTGGGGGTCACTAGCGATGAGCAGTTCTTC. It encodes CASSLGVTSDEQFF.

The J gene is TRBJ1-6, the V gene TRBV2, with a possible D match to TRBD1 (6 bases). The ends were cut back, 8 bases at V and 8 bases at J, with 13 bases in the middle. The CDR3 covers 13 residues. Germline V gene data show CDR1 as SNHLY and CDR2 as FYNNEI. DNA of the CDR3: TGTGCCAGCGGGCCCCAGGGGTATTCACCCCTCCACTTT. Translated, it gives CASGPQGYSPLHF.

The chain joins TRBV7-2 to TRBJ2-3; weak D call: TRBD2 (6 bases). Trimming removed 4 bases from V and 7 bases from J, with 21 bases in between. This CDR3 contains 16 residues. The germline V gene has CDR1 SGHTA and CDR2 FQGNSA. CDR3 in amino acids: CASSSGTGRERNTQYF. CDR3 in DNA: TGTGCCAGCAGCTCAGGGACTGGACGGGAGAGGAATACGCAGTATTTT.

This clone occurred once. The chain joins TRBV27 to TRBJ2-5; tentative D call: TRBD2 (6 bases). This CDR3 contains 15 residues. Deletions cut 4 bases from V and 5 bases from J, with 17 bases between. The V gene's germline CDR1 is MNHEY and CDR2 SMNVEV (reference sequence). The CDR3 loop is CASSSVAAGVETQYF. CDR3 coding DNA: TGTGCCAGCAGTTCAGTAGCGGCAGGAGTGGAGACCCAGTACTTC.

The chain couples TRBV2 to TRBJ2-2; TRBD2 agrees at 11 bases. Germline V gene lookup returns CDR1 SNHLY and CDR2 FYNNEI. The CDR3 sequence is 14 residues long. Trimming at V came to 6 bases and at J to 8 bases, leaving 5 bases not matched to a gene. The CDR3 sequence: CASRLAGVSGELFF. CDR3 nucleotides: TGTGCCAGCAGACTAGCGGGAGTATCGGGGGAGCTGTTTTTT.

This sequence joins TRBV28 and TRBJ1-2; D unclear. The CDR3 sequence is 16 residues long. Germline CDR1 and CDR2: MDHEN and SYDVKM. The V and J ends lost 4 bases and 4 bases respectively, with 19 bases between them. The CDR3 sequence: CASSSPGYQGSYGYTF. The CDR3, as DNA: TGTGCCAGCAGTTCTCCGGGATATCAAGGTTCCTATGGCTACACCTTC.

This chain uses TRBV28 with TRBJ2-7, with TRBD1 matching over 8 bases. The CDR3 contains 15 residues. CDR1 and CDR2 (germline): MDHEN, SYDVKM. With V trimmed by 1 base and J by 3 bases, 5 bases remained unmatched. CDR3 sequence: CASSLSGGGIYEQYF. In DNA form, the CDR3 reads TGTGCCAGCAGTTTATCAGGGGGCGGAATCTACGAGCAGTACTTC.

This sequence joins TRBV6-5 and TRBJ1-1; 7 nucleotides align to TRBD1. The CDR3 consists of 12 residues. V trimming: 10 bases; J trimming: 2 bases; junction bases outside the gene matches: 4. Germline CDR1 MNHEY, CDR2 SVGAGI. The CDR3 is CAINRGNTEAFF. Here the CDR3 DNA reads TGTGCCATCAACAGGGGTAACACTGAAGCTTTCTTT.

This clone was seen once. The J gene is TRBJ2-1, the V gene TRBV25-1; 9 positions match TRBD2. The CDR3 sequence is 13 residues long. Germline CDR1 is MGHDK and CDR2 is SYGVNS. Unmatched junction bases numbered 5, after V lost 2 bases and J lost 12 bases. The CDR3 spells CASSEASGVGQFF. DNA of the CDR3: TGTGCCAGCAGTGAAGCTAGCGGGGTGGGGCAGTTCTTC.

This clone showed up just once. The J gene is TRBJ1-3, the V gene TRBV6-5, with D unresolved. This CDR3 region has 15 residues. Trimming left V 2 bases short and J 4 bases short, with 12 bases between. The germline gives CDR1 MNHEY, CDR2 SVGAGI. The CDR3 nucleotides are TGTGCCAGCAGTTACGGGCCGACACTCGGAAACACCATATATTTT. It specifies CASSYGPTLGNTIYF.

The rearrangement uses TRBV20-1 and TRBJ2-1, with 9 nucleotides matching TRBD2. CDR1 DFQATT and CDR2 SNEGSKA come from the germline V gene (reference sequence). Trimming took 3 bases from V and 6 from J; bases not matched to a gene: 6. The CDR3 runs to 14 residues. Here the CDR3 DNA reads TGCAGTGCTAGTTTCCTAGCGGGAACCAATGAGCAGTTCTTC. The encoded protein is CSASFLAGTNEQFF.

This clone was observed a single time. The chain uses TRBV5-8 and TRBJ2-3; 10 nucleotides agree with TRBD1. This CDR3 is 14 amino acids long. V lost 4 bases and J lost 5; bases outside the gene matches: 4. Germline loops: CDR1 SGHTS, CDR2 YDEGEE. DNA for the CDR3: TGTGCCAGCAGCCCGGGACAGGGGATAGATACGCAGTATTTT. Translation: CASSPGQGIDTQYF.

The rearrangement uses TRBV7-2 and TRBJ2-5, with 7 bases fitting TRBD2. Germline-derived CDR1 and CDR2 are SGHTA and FQGNSA. The V gene end was trimmed by 6 bases and the J gene end by 1 base; junction bases not matched to a gene: 8. The CDR3 is made up of 15 amino acids. The CDR3: CASRRGGGSQETQYF. CDR3 DNA sequence: TGTGCCAGCAGGAGGGGTGGCGGGAGCCAAGAGACCCAGTACTTC.

V is TRBV9 and J is TRBJ2-2; D unresolved. The length of the CDR3 is 14 residues. CDR1 is SGDLS, CDR2 YYNGEE, per germline. V was pared by 5 bases and J by 0 bases, with 8 bases between. The CDR3 is CASRVGTNTGELFF. CDR3 DNA: TGTGCCAGCAGGGTGGGCACGAACACCGGGGAGCTGTTTTTT.

The chain combines TRBV19 with TRBJ2-5; TRBD1 might be the D (5 bases). V was trimmed by 9 bases and J by 2 bases, leaving 10 bases between them. Per germline, CDR1 LNHDA and CDR2 SQIVND (reference sequence). The CDR3 runs 12 residues. In nucleotides, the CDR3 is TGTGCCAGCAGGGATTGGCAAGAGACCCAGTACTTC. Its protein product is CASRDWQETQYF.

V gene TRBV9 combines with J gene TRBJ2-1, with 11 bases that match TRBD2. The V segment lost 4 bases and the J segment 5 bases; nucleotides outside the gene matches: 5. The germline CDR1 and CDR2 sequences are SGDLS and YYNGEE. This CDR3 region has 15 residues. CDR3 residues: CASSRGLAEDNEQFF. The DNA for the CDR3 is TGTGCCAGCAGCAGGGGACTAGCGGAGGACAATGAGCAGTTCTTC. The full variable domain, in which reference TRBV9 and TRBJ2-1 provide the parts outside the CDR3, is DSGVTQTPKHLITATGQRVTLRCSPRSGDLSVYWYQQSLDQGLQFLIQYYNGEERAKGNILERFSAQQFPDLHSELNLSSLELGDSALYFCASSRGLAEDNEQFFGPGTRLTVL.

V usage is TRBV11-2 and J usage is TRBJ1-2, with D maybe TRBD1 (5 bases). Germline loops: CDR1 SGHAT, CDR2 FQNNGV. Trimming took off 0 bases at V and 8 bases at J, with 16 bases between the two ends. CDR3 size: 15 residues. The CDR3: CASSLDAGSGRGYTF. The CDR3 bases are TGTGCCAGCAGCTTAGACGCAGGGTCCGGTAGGGGCTACACCTTC.